This T cell receptor (beta chain) was documented in a study of metastatic and nonmetastatic thyroid tumors. Study-level background: Malignant thyroid and benign thyroid patients provided blood and tumor or nodule tissue whose repertoires were compared. Broader study findings: When malignant thyroid tumors were compared with benign nodules, TCR beta diversity was reportedly significantly higher in the malignant tumors. This held in both blood and tumor samples.

V dropped 5 bases and J dropped 6 bases, with 11 bases sitting between them. Germline V gene data show CDR1 as SEHNR and CDR2 as FQNEAQ (reference sequence). CDR3 length: 14 residues. Thyroid surgery was performed in patients who had received no treatment beforehand. Via MiXCR, TCRdb re-called the PCR reads. The profile shows 21,000 or so clones, around 9.9% of them singletons. With regard to this clone: What it binds is not known.

The source material was blood. This clonotype was obtained from a female donor with papillary thyroid cancer or a benign thyroid nodule (not recorded which). Some clones in this sample may be carry-over from other donors' samples. V is TRBV7-9 and J is TRBJ1-6, with D perhaps TRBD1 (5 bases). This CDR3 reads CASSEGQANSPLHF. CDR3 nucleotides: TGTGCCAGCAGCGAAGGACAAGCTAATTCACCCCTCCACTTT.